The rows below give T cell receptor beta chains drawn from one sample of a study of identical twins. A single record per CDR3 protein comes from TCRdb applying MiXCR to the 5' RACE reads. The sample yields more than 600,000 distinct CDR3 sequences, roughly 20% seen once. These data were likewise used in another study, on T cells expressing NK-cell markers.

Input material: PBMCs. These receptors all come from a woman aged 18-29 years in good health. The CDR3 runs from the conserved cysteine through the conserved F or W. A D gene is named only where the DNA matches it firmly. Rows give clone size only sometimes, using once, few, many, or a class for an expanded clone.

TRBJ2-2 TRBV29-1 . TRBD1 TGCAGCGTAGGGACAGGGGTTGCCGGGGAGCTGTTTTTT CSVGTGVAGELFF
TRBJ2-3 TRBV7-2 few TRBD1 TGTGACCACTCCGACAGGGGGCCGGCAGATACGCAGTATTTT CDHSDRGPADTQYF
TRBJ2-7 TRBV12-3/TRBV12-4 few TRBD1 TGTGCCAGCAGTTTAGACAGGGGGAGGTCGAGGGAGCAGTACTTC CASSLDRGRSREQYF
TRBJ2-1 TRBV5-1 few . TGCGCCAGCAGCTTGAACGGCTACAATGAGCAGTTCTTC CASSLNGYNEQFF
TRBJ2-3 TRBV5-1 once . TGCGCCAGCGGGAACTCGAGAGGGGTTGCAGATACGCAGTATTTT CASGNSRGVADTQYF
TRBJ1-1 TRBV12-3/TRBV12-4 many TRBD1 TGTGCCAGCAGCGGACAGGGCAAGGTGAACACTGAAGCTTTCTTT CASSGQGKVNTEAFF
TRBJ2-7 TRBV10-3 . TRBD1 TGTGCCATCAGTGAGTCCCGGACAGGGGGACTTCAAGCTTTCTCCTACGAGCAGTACTTC CAISESRTGGLQAFSYEQYF
TRBJ2-5 TRBV7-9 . TRBD1 TGTGCCAGCAGCTTATCCCGGACAGGGGGAGAGACCCAGTACTTC CASSLSRTGGETQYF
TRBJ1-5 TRBV2 . TRBD1 TGTGCCAGCAGTGATTTGACAGGGGACAATCAGCCCCAGCATTTT CASSDLTGDNQPQHF
TRBJ1-1 TRBV14 . TRBD1 TGTGCCAGCAGCCACCCCAGGGGACAGGGATTTAGTGCTGAAGCTTTCTTT CASSHPRGQGFSAEAFF
TRBJ2-7 TRBV20-1 few . TGCAGTGCTAGATCCGGCGAATCCGAGCAGTACTTC CSARSGESEQYF
TRBJ1-2 TRBV5-1 few . TGCGCCAGCAGCTTGGCAGGCCACCCGAGGGGCTACACCTTC CASSLAGHPRGYTF
TRBJ1-2 TRBV5-1 few TRBD1 TGCGCCAGCAGCTCCCGGACAGGGACGGAATATGGCTACACCTTC CASSSRTGTEYGYTF
TRBJ1-2 TRBV12-3/TRBV12-4 . TRBD1 TGTGCCAGCAGTTTAAGGGGACGGCAGGGGGCATTTGGCTACACCTTC CASSLRGRQGAFGYTF
TRBJ1-4 TRBV6-5 . TRBD1 TGTGCCAGCAGTTACGACAGGGCAACTAATGAAAAACTGTTTTTT CASSYDRATNEKLFF
TRBJ2-3 TRBV5-1 . . TGCGCCAGCAGAACAAGTTCCGGCCCAGATACGCAGTATTTT CASRTSSGPDTQYF
TRBJ2-3 TRBV11-2 few . TGTGCCAGCAGCCTCCCGGCGGGCAGGGGGAGGGATACGCAGTATTTT CASSLPAGRGRDTQYF
TRBJ1-5 TRBV20-1 . . TGCAGTGCTCGTATGGACAGTTTTCGAAATCAGCCCCAGCATTTT CSARMDSFRNQPQHF
TRBJ2-5 TRBV5-6 . TRBD1 TGTGCCAGCAGCTTGGCCGGGACAGGGATAAGGGAGACCCAGTACTTC CASSLAGTGIRETQYF
TRBJ2-1 TRBV20-1 . TRBD1 TGCAGTGCTGGGGGGGGGACAGGGACCAATGAGCAGTTCTTC CSAGGGTGTNEQFF
TRBJ2-1 TRBV6-5 . TRBD1 TGTGCCAGCAGTTCCCTGGACAGGATCTACAATGAGCAGTTCTTC CASSSLDRIYNEQFF
TRBJ2-3 TRBV20-1 . . TGCAGTGCTCCGGCCGAGGAACCAGATACGCAGTATTTT CSAPAEEPDTQYF
TRBJ2-5 TRBV15 few TRBD1 TGTGCCATACGGAAGGACAGGTCTGAGGAGACCCAGTACTTC CAIRKDRSEETQYF
TRBJ2-1 TRBV11-1 . TRBD2 TGTGCCAGCAGCGCGGGACTAGCGGGAGTCCCCTCCTACAATGAGCAGTTCTTC CASSAGLAGVPSYNEQFF
TRBJ1-6 TRBV6-5 many TRBD1 TGTGCCAGCAGTTATCAGGGGGAAGGGTCACCCCTCCACTTT CASSYQGEGSPLHF
TRBJ1-6 TRBV3-1 . . TGTGCCAGCAGCCAAGACGCCGCAGGGTCTTCACCCCTCCACTTT CASSQDAAGSSPLHF